What follows are 3 T cell receptor beta chains derived from one specimen sequenced in a study of PD-1 blockade in classical Hodgkin lymphoma. Only in-frame clones appear in the TCRdb table, and some are missing; sequencing was by immunoSEQ multiplex PCR. The sample consists of around 13,000 clones, roughly 90% of them appearing once. Sample time point: cycle 4 day 1 (C4D1), after more than five weeks of nivolumab. After autologous stem cell transplantation all patients relapsed, and prior brentuximab vedotin exposure differed between cohorts. It was by magnetic negative selection that CD4+ T cells were purified from thawed PBMCs. Sequencing was performed on CD4+ T cells from blood, taken before the fourth cycle of nivolumab. The receptors come from a human donor with classical Hodgkin lymphoma.

V and J are TRBV5-1 and TRBJ1-2; possibly TRBD1 for D (6 bases). The length of the CDR3 is 14 residues. Deletions cut 4 bases from V and 3 bases from J, with 13 bases between. Germline V lookup: CDR1 SGHRS, CDR2 YFSETQ. CDR3 loop: CASSHTGIDYGYTF. The CDR3 DNA follows: TGCGCCAGCAGCCATACAGGGATCGACTATGGCTACACCTTC.

The V call is TRBV30, the J call TRBJ1-4; a weak D match, TRBD1 (5 bases). V was pared by 6 bases and J by 6 bases, with 14 bases between. The CDR3 is 13 amino acids. Germline V lookup: CDR1 GTSNPN, CDR2 SVGIG (reference sequence). CDR3 loop: CACDRRGDEKLFF. In DNA form, the CDR3 reads TGTGCCTGCGACAGACGAGGGGATGAAAAACTGTTTTTT.

CDR3 bases: TGTGCCAGCTCACCGATTGAGGGGGCGAACACCGGGGAGCTGTTTTTT. The encoded protein is CASSPIEGANTGELFF. The chain has TRBV18 and TRBJ2-2, with D perhaps matching TRBD1 (6 bases). The germline gives CDR1 KGHSH, CDR2 LQKENI. With 3 bases removed from V and 0 bases from J, the gap between germline ends came to 11 bases. This CDR3 spans 16 amino acids.